What follows is one TCR beta chain and its context. Antigen: not known. The data were obtained in a study of OX40 agonist ivuxolimab in advanced cancers. About the study: Each dose-escalation patient presented with hepatocellular carcinoma, melanoma, renal cell or head and neck cancer. Study-level findings and limits: Clonal expansion in partial responders at 0.1-3.0 mg/kg ranked among the lowest.

V was pared by 3 bases and J by 5 bases, with 8 bases between. The V gene's germline CDR1 is MRHNA and CDR2 SNTAGT. This CDR3 has 13 residues. Profiling relied on immunoSEQ multiplex PCR, and the TCRdb table lists in-frame clones only, not all of them. The top ten clones hold about 10% of a sample with more than 20,000 clones, more than 75% of them seen once. The chain couples TRBV6-4 to TRBJ2-1; D possibly uses TRBD1 or TRBD2 (6 bases each). This TCR was recovered from an adult with an advanced solid tumor such as melanoma, head and neck, liver or kidney cancer. Sequencing used CD4+ or CD8+ T cells sorted from blood, obtained in a trial of the OX40 agonist ivuxolimab. CDR3 bases: TGTGCCAGCAGTGATGGGGGGCACAATGAGCAGTTCTTC. Translated, it gives CASSDGGHNEQFF.